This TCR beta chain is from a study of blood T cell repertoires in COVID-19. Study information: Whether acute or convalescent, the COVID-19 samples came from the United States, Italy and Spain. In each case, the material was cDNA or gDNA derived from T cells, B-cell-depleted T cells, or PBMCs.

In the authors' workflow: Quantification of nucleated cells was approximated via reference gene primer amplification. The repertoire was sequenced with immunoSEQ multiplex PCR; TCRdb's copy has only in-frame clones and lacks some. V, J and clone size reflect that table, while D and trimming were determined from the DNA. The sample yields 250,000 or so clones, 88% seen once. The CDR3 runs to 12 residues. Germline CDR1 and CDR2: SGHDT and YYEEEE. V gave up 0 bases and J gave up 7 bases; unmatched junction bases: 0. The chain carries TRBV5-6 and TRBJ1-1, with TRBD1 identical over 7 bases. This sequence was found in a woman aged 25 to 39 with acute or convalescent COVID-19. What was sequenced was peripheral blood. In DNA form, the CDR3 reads TGTGCCAGCAGCTTGGACAGGGGTGAAGCTTTCTTT. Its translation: CASSLDRGEAFF.